Listed below are T cell receptor beta chains from one sample, sequenced in a study of glioma-infiltrating T cells after dendritic cell vaccination. Assay: immunoSEQ multiplex PCR; the TCRdb copy retains only in-frame clones and omits some. Among 85,000 to 100,000 clones listed, around 80% were seen once. The sequencing used blood, collected after dendritic cell vaccination. Receptors were obtained from a human donor with glioblastoma. The CDR3 runs from the conserved cysteine through the conserved F or W. A D gene is named only where the DNA matches it firmly. Part of the rows lack a size; the others show once, few, many or a class for expanded clones.

TRBV7-2	TRBJ1-3	-	-	CASSPGPGRNTIYF	TGTGCCAGCAGCCCCGGTCCCGGGAGAAACACCATATATTTT
TRBV7-3	TRBJ2-5	-	-	CASSFVSGETQYF	TGTGCCAGCAGCTTTGTCTCCGGAGAGACCCAGTACTTC
TRBV5-1	TRBJ2-5	-	TRBD1	CASSSHRGRGETQYF	TGCGCCAGCAGCTCTCACAGGGGGCGCGGAGAGACCCAGTACTTC
TRBV6-1	TRBJ1-5	-	-	CATNSADSNQPQHF	TGTGCCACCAACAGTGCCGATAGCAATCAGCCCCAGCATTTT
TRBV6-5	TRBJ1-5	-	TRBD1	CASSPDRAGQPQHF	TGTGCCAGCAGCCCTGACAGGGCTGGTCAGCCCCAGCATTTT
TRBV5-1	TRBJ1-1	-	-	CASSLVEMIGTEAFF	TGCGCCAGCAGCTTGGTGGAGATGATAGGCACTGAAGCTTTCTTT
TRBV10-3	TRBJ2-1	many	TRBD2	CAISSLRGGQFF	TGTGCCATCAGCTCCCTCCGGGGGGGGCAGTTCTTC
TRBV5-4	TRBJ1-2	-	-	CASSPGGWGQDGYTF	TGTGCCAGCAGCCCCGGGGGGTGGGGGCAAGATGGCTACACCTTC
TRBV4-1	TRBJ1-2	-	-	CASSRTTGENYGYTF	TGCGCCAGCAGCCGTACCACGGGGGAAAACTATGGCTACACCTTC
TRBV4-1	TRBJ2-7	-	TRBD2	CASSQGWRGAPYEQYF	TGCGCCAGCAGCCAAGGATGGCGGGGGGCACCCTACGAGCAGTACTTC
TRBV6-5	TRBJ1-1	-	-	CASSPWGGEYTEAFF	TGTGCCAGCAGTCCCTGGGGGGGAGAGTACACTGAAGCTTTCTTT
TRBV4-1	TRBJ1-4	-	-	CASSQGTYREGATNEKLFF	TGCGCCAGCAGCCAAGGAACTTACAGGGAGGGCGCAACTAATGAAAAACTGTTTTTT
TRBV28	TRBJ2-2	-	-	CASIPEGSHTGELFF	TGTGCCAGCATCCCGGAGGGGTCCCACACCGGGGAGCTGTTTTTT
TRBV2	TRBJ2-6	-	-	CASSEDYYSGANVLTF	TGTGCCAGCAGTGAAGACTACTACTCTGGGGCCAACGTCCTGACTTTC
TRBV7-9	TRBJ1-5	-	-	CASSQGGGFDQPQHF	TGTGCCAGCAGCCAAGGTGGGGGGTTCGATCAGCCCCAGCATTTT
TRBV27	TRBJ2-2	-	-	CASRWGVDTGELFF	TGTGCCAGCAGATGGGGGGTTGACACCGGGGAGCTGTTTTTT
TRBV9	TRBJ1-2	-	-	CASRESGRYGYTF	TGTGCCAGCAGAGAAAGCGGACGGTATGGCTACACCTTC
TRBV7-9	TRBJ1-2	-	-	CASSLGTALMLGYTF	TGTGCCAGCAGCTTAGGTACTGCCCTGATGCTCGGCTACACCTTC
TRBV18	TRBJ1-4	few	-	CASSPDMGGDHEKLFF	TGTGCCAGCTCACCCGACATGGGGGGGGACCATGAAAAACTGTTTTTT
TRBV5-1	TRBJ1-5	-	TRBD1	CASSLNTGVNQPQHF	TGCGCCAGCAGCTTGAACACAGGGGTCAATCAGCCCCAGCATTTT
TRBV18	TRBJ2-7	once	TRBD1	CASSPLRTGGSSYEQYF	TGTGCCAGCTCACCCCTGAGGACAGGGGGAAGCTCCTACGAGCAGTACTTC
TRBV5-1	TRBJ1-6	-	-	CASSLVPGRESPLHF	TGCGCCAGCAGCTTGGTGCCAGGGCGTGAATCACCCCTCCACTTT
TRBV6-5	TRBJ2-2	-	TRBD1	CASSFPGQGGGELFF	TGTGCCAGCAGCTTCCCGGGACAGGGTGGCGGGGAGCTGTTTTTT
TRBV9	TRBJ1-2	-	TRBD1	CASSVEQGGGYTF	TGTGCCAGCAGCGTAGAACAGGGGGGCGGCTACACCTTC
TRBV10-2	TRBJ2-7	few	-	CASSLSYEQYF	TGCGCCAGCAGCTTATCCTACGAGCAGTACTTC
TRBV6-1	TRBJ1-3	-	-	CASSAGGQFYSSGNTIYF	TGTGCCAGCAGTGCGGGAGGACAGTTTTATAGCTCTGGAAACACCATATATTTT
TRBV4-2	TRBJ2-3	-	-	CASSQDGANPRSSTDTQYF	TGTGCCAGCAGCCAAGATGGGGCGAATCCCCGTTCTAGCACAGATACGCAGTATTTT
TRBV27	TRBJ1-2	-	TRBD1	CASSLWQGGEGYGYTF	TGTGCCAGCAGTTTATGGCAGGGGGGTGAGGGCTATGGCTACACCTTC
TRBV9	TRBJ2-5	-	TRBD2	CASSVYSGVQETQYF	TGTGCCAGCAGCGTGTATAGCGGGGTCCAAGAGACCCAGTACTTC
TRBV11-1	TRBJ1-1	-	-	CASSRRYTVRGTEAFF	TGTGCCAGCAGCCGAAGATACACAGTAAGGGGTACTGAAGCTTTCTTT
TRBV19	TRBJ1-5	-	-	CASSIGGAQPQHF	TGTGCCAGTAGTATCGGGGGAGCTCAGCCCCAGCATTTT
TRBV2	TRBJ2-7	few	-	CASSDYSEQYF	TGTGCCAGCAGTGACTACTCCGAGCAGTACTTC
TRBV5-1	TRBJ2-7	-	-	CASSLVDYIGYEQYF	TGCGCCAGCAGCTTGGTAGACTACATTGGGTACGAGCAGTACTTC
TRBV11-2	TRBJ1-3	-	TRBD1	CASSLGDSDSGNTIYF	TGTGCCAGCAGCTTGGGGGACAGCGACTCTGGAAACACCATATATTTT
TRBV27	TRBJ1-5	-	-	CASSIGQGNNQPQHF	TGTGCCAGCAGTATTGGACAAGGAAACAATCAGCCCCAGCATTTT
TRBV4-1	TRBJ2-3	-	-	CTSSRLGYTQYF	TGCACCAGCAGCCGCCTGGGCTATACGCAGTATTTT
TRBV5-1	TRBJ1-2	once	TRBD1	CASSLAVTGGVSYGYTF	TGCGCCAGCAGCTTGGCCGTGACAGGGGGCGTAAGCTATGGCTACACCTTC
TRBV28	TRBJ1-5	-	-	CASSLGTGGQPQHF	TGTGCCAGCAGTTTGGGGACTGGCGGCCAGCCCCAGCATTTT
TRBV27	TRBJ2-6	-	-	CASSHGSGANVLTF	TGTGCCAGCAGTCATGGTAGTGGGGCCAACGTCCTGACTTTC
TRBV6-1	TRBJ1-2	-	-	CASTPERGSHYGYTF	TGTGCCAGCACTCCCGAACGAGGCAGCCACTATGGCTACACCTTC
TRBV4-1	TRBJ2-3	-	TRBD1	CASSSQAGTGTDTQYF	TGCGCCAGCAGCTCGCAAGCCGGGACAGGCACAGATACGCAGTATTTT
TRBV27	TRBJ1-2	-	TRBD1	CASSLTGDSGGYTF	TGTGCCAGCAGCTTGACAGGGGACTCGGGTGGCTACACCTTC
TRBV6-5	TRBJ1-6	few	-	CASKPGHHNSPLHF	TGTGCCAGCAAACCGGGACACCATAATTCACCCCTCCACTTT
TRBV27	TRBJ2-7	few	-	CASGWREQYF	TGTGCCAGCGGCTGGAGGGAGCAGTACTTC
TRBV5-6	TRBJ2-7	-	TRBD1	CASSLLGTACEQYF	TGTGCCAGCAGCTTGTTGGGGACAGCCTGCGAGCAGTACTTC
TRBV18	TRBJ1-4	-	-	CASSPSGHVAATNEKLFF	TGTGCCAGCTCCCCATCGGGACATGTCGCCGCAACTAATGAAAAACTGTTTTTT
TRBV6-1	TRBJ2-7	-	-	CASSERTAYEQYF	TGTGCCAGCAGTGAAAGGACAGCCTACGAGCAGTACTTC
TRBV9	TRBJ2-7	-	TRBD1	CASSVGDRPAYEQYF	TGTGCCAGCAGCGTAGGGGACAGGCCGGCCTACGAGCAGTACTTC
TRBV4-1	TRBJ2-1	-	-	CASSHEHMSDNEQFF	TGCGCCAGCAGCCACGAACATATGAGCGACAATGAGCAGTTCTTC
TRBV18	TRBJ2-7	-	TRBD1	CASSPGTGSPYEQYF	TGTGCCAGCTCACCCGGGACAGGGAGCCCTTACGAGCAGTACTTC
TRBV7-2	TRBJ1-2	-	-	CASSPGYYSNYGYTF	TGTGCCAGCAGCCCAGGCTATTATTCTAACTATGGCTACACCTTC
TRBV19	TRBJ1-2	few	-	CATQGTGYTF	TGTGCAACCCAGGGGACTGGCTACACCTTC
TRBV15	TRBJ1-4	-	TRBD1	CATSRVGQGREKLFF	TGTGCCACCAGCAGAGTAGGACAGGGACGTGAAAAACTGTTTTTT
TRBV28	TRBJ2-1	few	TRBD2	CASSLTSGANNEQFF	TGTGCCAGCAGTCTCACTAGCGGGGCTAACAATGAGCAGTTCTTC
TRBV15	TRBJ1-3	-	TRBD1	CATSRPGQRGNTIYF	TGTGCCACCAGCAGACCGGGACAGAGGGGAAACACCATATATTTT
TRBV10-2	TRBJ1-4	-	TRBD1	CASKGTGNEKLFF	TGCGCCAGCAAGGGGACAGGGAATGAAAAACTGTTTTTT
TRBV6-6	TRBJ1-5	-	TRBD1	CASSRGRQGSNQPQHF	TGTGCCAGCAGTCGGGGGAGACAGGGTAGTAATCAGCCCCAGCATTTT
TRBV28	TRBJ2-5	-	TRBD1	CASSFPGTGGETQYF	TGTGCCAGCAGTTTCCCCGGGACAGGGGGGGAGACCCAGTACTTC
TRBV30	TRBJ1-3	-	-	CAWMLSSGNTIYF	TGTGCCTGGATGTTATCCTCTGGAAACACCATATATTTT